This T cell receptor (beta chain) was identified during a study of identical twins. General study findings and limits: These conclusions were based on statistical analysis (cross-sectional, not following the same donors).

This clonotype was detected ten times or more. The antigen is not known. Each cDNA held unique molecular identifiers, and template switching gave it a universal primer site. TCRdb re-called the 5' RACE reads through MiXCR, storing one row per CDR3 protein. The data contain 240,000 or so distinct CDR3 sequences, about 7% of them seen just once; the ten biggest clones take up 3% to 4%. The sample also formed part of further work on yellow fever vaccine responses in identical twins.

The TCR was taken from a woman in her late teens or twenties in good health. The sequenced material came from memory (CD45RO+) T cells sorted from blood.

The CDR3 nucleotides are TGCAGTGCTAGAGGACAGGGGGCTGGGGCGAGCAATCAGCCCCAGCATTTT. Translation gives CSARGQGAGASNQPQHF. The chain combines TRBV20-1 with TRBJ1-5; TRBD1 agrees at 10 bases. V was pared by 1 base and J by 1 base, with 7 bases of the junction left unmatched. Germline V CDR1 and CDR2: DFQATT, SNEGSKA (reference sequence). The CDR3 has 17 residues.